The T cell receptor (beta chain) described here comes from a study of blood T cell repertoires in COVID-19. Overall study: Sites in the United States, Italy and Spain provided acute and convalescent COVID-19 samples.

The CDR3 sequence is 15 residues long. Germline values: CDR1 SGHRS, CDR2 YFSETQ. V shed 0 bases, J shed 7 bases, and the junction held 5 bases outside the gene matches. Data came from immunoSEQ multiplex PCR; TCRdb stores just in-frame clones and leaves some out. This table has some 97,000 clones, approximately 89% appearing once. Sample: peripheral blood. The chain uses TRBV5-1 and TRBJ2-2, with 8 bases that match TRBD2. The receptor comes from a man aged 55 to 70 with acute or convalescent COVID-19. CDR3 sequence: CASSLDGRAHGELFF. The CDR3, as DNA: TGCGCCAGCAGCTTGGACGGGAGGGCCCACGGGGAGCTGTTTTTT.